This T cell receptor beta chain was retrieved from a study of PD-L1 blockade in urothelial cancer. Overall study context: The patients had undergone anywhere from 0 to 3 prior chemotherapy regimens. Blood gave a median approximately 150,000 T cells.

Method: immunoSEQ multiplex PCR; TCRdb's copy keeps in-frame clones and lacks some. The data hold about 71,000 clones, with 85% to 90% observed a single time. This clone was counted only a few times. In germline, CDR1 is SGHDT, CDR2 YYEEEE. This CDR3 comprises 16 residues. J lost 5 bases, V lost 4 bases, and 13 bases had no gene match. This clonotype was obtained from a man aged 55 to 70 with urothelial cancer. The chain employs TRBV5-6 and TRBJ1-2; 8 bases fit TRBD1. The sequenced sample was PBMCs, obtained around atezolizumab (anti-PD-L1) treatment. The CDR3 protein is CASSGTGLRQGYGYTF. CDR3 bases: TGTGCCAGCAGCGGGACAGGCCTCCGACAGGGATATGGCTACACCTTC.